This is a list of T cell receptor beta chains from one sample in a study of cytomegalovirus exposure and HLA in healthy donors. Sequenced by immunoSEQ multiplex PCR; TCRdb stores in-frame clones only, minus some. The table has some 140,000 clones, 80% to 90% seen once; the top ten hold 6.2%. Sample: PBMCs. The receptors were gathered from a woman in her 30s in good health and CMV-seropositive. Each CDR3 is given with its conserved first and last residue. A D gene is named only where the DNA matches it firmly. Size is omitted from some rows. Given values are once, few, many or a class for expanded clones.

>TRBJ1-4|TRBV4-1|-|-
TGCGCCAGCAGCCAGGAGCGGTCCCCCCCGGGAGAAAAACTGTTTTTT
CASSQERSPPGEKLFF
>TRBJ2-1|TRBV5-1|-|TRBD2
TGCGCCAGCAGCCACCGGGAGGGCCTTGAAAATGAGCAGTTCTTC
CASSHREGLENEQFF
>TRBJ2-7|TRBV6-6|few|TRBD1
TGTGCCAGCAGTTACGTCCGGACAGGCCAGCGATACGAGCAGTACTTC
CASSYVRTGQRYEQYF
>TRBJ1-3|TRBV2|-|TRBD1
TGTGCCAGCAGTACAGGGGGCCACTCTGGAAACACCATATATTTT
CASSTGGHSGNTIYF
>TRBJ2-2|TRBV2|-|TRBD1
TGTGCCAGCACCCCCGGACAGGGTGGGACCGGGGAGCTGTTTTTT
CASTPGQGGTGELFF
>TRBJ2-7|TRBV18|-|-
TGTGCCAGCTCACCAGGGGCGGGGCGGGGTGAAACCTACGAGCAGTACTTC
CASSPGAGRGETYEQYF
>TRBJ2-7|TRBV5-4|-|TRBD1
TGTGCCAGCAGCCTGGGACAGTACGAGCAGTACTTC
CASSLGQYEQYF
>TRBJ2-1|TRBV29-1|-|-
TGCAGCGTTGGCACTTCCTTTTATGAGCAGTTCTTC
CSVGTSFYEQFF
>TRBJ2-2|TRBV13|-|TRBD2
TGTGCCAGCAGCGCTAGCGGGGGGCGGACCGGGGAGCTGTTTTTT
CASSASGGRTGELFF
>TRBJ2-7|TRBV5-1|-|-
TGCGCCAGCAGCTTTAGCCGCCACGAAACCGCCTACTACGAGCAGTACTTC
CASSFSRHETAYYEQYF
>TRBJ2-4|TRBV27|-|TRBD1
TGTGCCAGCAGTTTACACAGGGGATACATTCAGTACTTC
CASSLHRGYIQYF
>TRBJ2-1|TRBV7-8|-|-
TGTGCCAGCAGCGCTCAGGGTTACAATGAGCAGTTCTTC
CASSAQGYNEQFF
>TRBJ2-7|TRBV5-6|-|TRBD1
TGTGCCAGCAGCTTGCTAGACAGGGGGAGAGAGCAGTACTTC
CASSLLDRGREQYF
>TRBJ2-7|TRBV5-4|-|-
TGTGCCAGCAGCTTGGAGGCAGGGAACTACGAGCAGTACTTC
CASSLEAGNYEQYF
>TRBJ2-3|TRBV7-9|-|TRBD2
TGTGCCAGCAGCTTAGAACTAGCGGGGCAGTATTTT
CASSLELAGQYF
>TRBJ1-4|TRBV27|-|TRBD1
TGTGCCAGCAGCTCCCTCGGACAGGGAGGCGGCCGGTTGAATGAAAAACTGTTTTTT
CASSSLGQGGGRLNEKLFF
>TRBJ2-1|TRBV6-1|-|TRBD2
TGTGCCAGCAGTCCGAGCGGGATGACCTACAATGAGCAGTTCTTC
CASSPSGMTYNEQFF
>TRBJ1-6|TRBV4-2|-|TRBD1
TGTGCCAGCAGCCAAGGCAACTCCGGGACAGCGGGTTCACCCCTCCACTTT
CASSQGNSGTAGSPLHF
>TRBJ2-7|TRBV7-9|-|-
TGTGCCAGCAGCTTAGAAGGCGGGGCGGTACACTACGAGCAGTACTTC
CASSLEGGAVHYEQYF
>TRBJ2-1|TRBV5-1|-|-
TGCGCCAGCAGCTTGGGCAGGGCAGAGCAGTTCTTC
CASSLGRAEQFF
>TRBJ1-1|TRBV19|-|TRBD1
TGTGCCAGTGGTCGACAGGGTTCAGGTGAAGCTTTCTTT
CASGRQGSGEAFF
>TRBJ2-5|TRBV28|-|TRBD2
TGTGCCAGCAGTTTACTAGCGGGAAGGAAAGAGACCCAGTACTTC
CASSLLAGRKETQYF
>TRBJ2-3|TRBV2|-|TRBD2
TGTGCCAGCAGGAGGGGACTAGCGGGTACAGATACGCAGTATTTT
CASRRGLAGTDTQYF